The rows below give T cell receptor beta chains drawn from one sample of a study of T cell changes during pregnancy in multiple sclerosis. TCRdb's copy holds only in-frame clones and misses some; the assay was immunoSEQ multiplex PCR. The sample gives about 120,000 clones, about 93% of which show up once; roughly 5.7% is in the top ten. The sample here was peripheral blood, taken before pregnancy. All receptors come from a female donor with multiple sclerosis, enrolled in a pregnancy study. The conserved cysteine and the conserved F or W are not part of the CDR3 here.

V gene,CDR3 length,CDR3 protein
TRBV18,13,ASSPGQGSNQPQH
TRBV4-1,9,ASSVGETQY
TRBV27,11,ASSWDRNTEAF
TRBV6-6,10,ASTKTTGELF
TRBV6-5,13,ASSPFGGGTGELF
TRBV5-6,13,ASSEFIRGTDTQY
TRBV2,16,AIKGGLIRDIHNSPLH
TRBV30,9,ACHRVHEQY
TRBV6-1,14,ASSEDRGRRNQPQH
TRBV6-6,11,ASRSQGVDGYT
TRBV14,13,ASSQEIPGLDTQY
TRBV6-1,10,ASRSSTDTQY
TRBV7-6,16,ASSLGLAGSSGANVLT
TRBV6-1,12,ASRTAIFTDTQY
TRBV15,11,ATPLFRNQPQH
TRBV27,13,ASSRSGRANTEAF
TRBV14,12,ASSQPGQGGTQY
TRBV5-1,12,ASSLGQRGAEQF
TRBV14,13,ASSQNRGQNTEAF
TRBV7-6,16,ASSSRGDAGGRVNEQF
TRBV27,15,ASSSSAGTLANNEQF
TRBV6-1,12,ASTREGRVETQY
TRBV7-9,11,ASSLGWENGYT
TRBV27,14,ASRPGQGRITGELF
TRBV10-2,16,ASSGIGQDTTWNTEAF
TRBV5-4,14,ASSPFEGANTGELF
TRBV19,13,ASSEPGTGSYGYT
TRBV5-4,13,ASSPPGQVNYGYT
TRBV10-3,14,AISETGTSATDTQY
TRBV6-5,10,ASTPKWDSLR
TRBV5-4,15,ASSLASGPRTYNEQF
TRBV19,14,ASSPDTGTGLDEQY
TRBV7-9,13,ASSSVGASNEKLF
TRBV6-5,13,ASSLLGLAGDEQY
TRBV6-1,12,ASCRGLSSYEQY
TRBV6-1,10,ALAGSYNEQF
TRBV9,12,ASSVAGGGKELF
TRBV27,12,APWAGGSSPEAF
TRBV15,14,ATSRDIREYTGELF
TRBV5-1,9,ASRGGTEAF
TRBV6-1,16,ASSEGTSGWLSYNEQF
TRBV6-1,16,ASSGPWTASGSRYEQY
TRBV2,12,ASSLQGGNQPQH